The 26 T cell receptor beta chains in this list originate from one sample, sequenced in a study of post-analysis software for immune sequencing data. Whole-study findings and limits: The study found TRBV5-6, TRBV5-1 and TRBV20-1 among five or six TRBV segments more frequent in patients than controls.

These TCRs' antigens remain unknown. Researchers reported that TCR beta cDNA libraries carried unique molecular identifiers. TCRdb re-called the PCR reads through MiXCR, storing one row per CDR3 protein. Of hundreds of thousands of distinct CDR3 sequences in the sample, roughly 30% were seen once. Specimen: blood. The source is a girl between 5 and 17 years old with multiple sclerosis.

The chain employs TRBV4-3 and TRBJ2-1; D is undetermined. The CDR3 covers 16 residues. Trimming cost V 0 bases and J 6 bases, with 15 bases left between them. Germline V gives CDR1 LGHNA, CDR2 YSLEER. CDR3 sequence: CASSQDGLGRSNEQFF. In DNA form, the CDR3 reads TGCGCCAGCAGCCAAGATGGGCTCGGTCGGTCCAATGAGCAGTTCTTC.

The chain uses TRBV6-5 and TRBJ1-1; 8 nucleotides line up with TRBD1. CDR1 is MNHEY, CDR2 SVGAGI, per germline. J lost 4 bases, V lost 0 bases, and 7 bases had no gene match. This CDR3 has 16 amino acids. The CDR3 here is CASSYSTRGPSTEAFF. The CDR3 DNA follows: TGTGCCAGCAGTTACTCGACCAGGGGGCCGAGCACTGAAGCTTTCTTT.

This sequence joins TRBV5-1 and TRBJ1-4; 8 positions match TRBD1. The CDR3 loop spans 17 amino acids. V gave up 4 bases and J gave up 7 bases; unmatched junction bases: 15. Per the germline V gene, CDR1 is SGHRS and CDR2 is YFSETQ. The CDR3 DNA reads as TGCGCCAGCAGCCGGACAGGGAGCATCTTAGTCGGTGAAAAACTGTTTTTT. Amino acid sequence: CASSRTGSILVGEKLFF.

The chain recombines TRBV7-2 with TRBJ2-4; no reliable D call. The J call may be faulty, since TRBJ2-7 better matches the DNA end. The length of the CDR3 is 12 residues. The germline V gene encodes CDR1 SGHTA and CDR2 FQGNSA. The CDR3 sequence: CASSLAKYEQYF. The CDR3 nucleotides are TGTGCCAGCAGCTTAGCCAAATACGAGCAGTACTTC.

The CDR3 DNA reads TGCAGTGCTAGAGCCCGCCGGGGGCCCCAAGAGACCCAGTACTTC. This translates into CSARARRGPQETQYF. J is TRBJ2-5 and V is TRBV20-1; either TRBD1 or TRBD2 may fit D (6 bases each). The V gene lost 1 base and the J gene lost 1 base, with 13 bases spanning the gap. The CDR3 covers 15 residues. The V gene's germline CDR1 is DFQATT and CDR2 SNEGSKA (reference sequence).

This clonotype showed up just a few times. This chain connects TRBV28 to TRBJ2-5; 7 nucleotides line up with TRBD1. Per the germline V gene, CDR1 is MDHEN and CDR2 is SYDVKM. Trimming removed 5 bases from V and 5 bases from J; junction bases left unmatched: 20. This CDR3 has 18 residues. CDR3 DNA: TGTGCCAGCAGTCTGTTGGGAAGACAGGGCTCCACTTTGGAGACCCAGTACTTC. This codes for CASSLLGRQGSTLETQYF.

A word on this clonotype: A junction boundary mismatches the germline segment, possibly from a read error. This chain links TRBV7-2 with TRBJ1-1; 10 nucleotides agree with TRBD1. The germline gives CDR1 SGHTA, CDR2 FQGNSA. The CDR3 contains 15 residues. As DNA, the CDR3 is TGTGCCAGCAGCTCGTCCGGGACAGGGGCCACTGAAGCGTTCTTT. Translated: CASSSSGTGATEAFF.

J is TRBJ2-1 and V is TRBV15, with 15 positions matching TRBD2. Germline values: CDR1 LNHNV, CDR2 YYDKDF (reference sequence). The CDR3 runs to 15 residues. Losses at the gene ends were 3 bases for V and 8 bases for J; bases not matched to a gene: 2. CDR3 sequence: CATSRGLAGGDEQFF. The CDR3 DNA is TGTGCCACCAGCAGGGGACTAGCGGGAGGCGATGAGCAGTTCTTC.

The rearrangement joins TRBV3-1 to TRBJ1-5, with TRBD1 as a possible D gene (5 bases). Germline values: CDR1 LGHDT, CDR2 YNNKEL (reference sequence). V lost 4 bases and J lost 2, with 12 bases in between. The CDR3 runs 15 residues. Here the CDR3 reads CASSPTTDRNQPQHF. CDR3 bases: TGTGCCAGCAGCCCAACGACAGATCGCAATCAGCCCCAGCATTTT.

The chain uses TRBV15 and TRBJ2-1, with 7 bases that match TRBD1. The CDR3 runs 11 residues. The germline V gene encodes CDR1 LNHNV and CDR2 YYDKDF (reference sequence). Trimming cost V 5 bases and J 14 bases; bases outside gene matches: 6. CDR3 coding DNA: TGTGCCACCAGCCGGGACAGCCGGGAGTTCTTC. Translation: CATSRDSREFF.

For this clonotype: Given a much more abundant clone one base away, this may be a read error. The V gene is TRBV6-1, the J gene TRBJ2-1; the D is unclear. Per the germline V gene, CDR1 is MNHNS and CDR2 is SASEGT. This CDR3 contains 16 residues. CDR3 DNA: TGTGCCAGCCGTCTTGGGCTGTTGGGCCCCTACAATGAGCGGTTCTTC. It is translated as CASRLGLLGPYNERFF.

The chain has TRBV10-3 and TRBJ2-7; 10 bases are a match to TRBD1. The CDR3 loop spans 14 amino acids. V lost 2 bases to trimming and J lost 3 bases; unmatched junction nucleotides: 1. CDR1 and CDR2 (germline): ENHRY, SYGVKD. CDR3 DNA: TGTGCCATCAGTGAGGACAGGGGGCTCTACGAGCAGTACTTC. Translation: CAISEDRGLYEQYF.

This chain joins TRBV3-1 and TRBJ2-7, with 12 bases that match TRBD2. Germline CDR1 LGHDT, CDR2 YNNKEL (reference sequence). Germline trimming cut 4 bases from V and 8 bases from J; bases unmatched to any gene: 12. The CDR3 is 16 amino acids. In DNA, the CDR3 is TGTGCCAGCAGCCCGCTTCCCCTAGCGGGAGGGCCGCAGCAGTACTTC. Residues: CASSPLPLAGGPQQYF.

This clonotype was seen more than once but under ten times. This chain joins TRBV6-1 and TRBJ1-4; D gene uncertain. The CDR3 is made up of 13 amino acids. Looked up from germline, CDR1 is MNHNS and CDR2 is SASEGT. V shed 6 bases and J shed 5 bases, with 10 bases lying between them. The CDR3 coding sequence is TGTGCCAGCAGGGTTAGATCGAATGAAAAACTGTTTTTT. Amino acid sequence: CASRVRSNEKLFF.

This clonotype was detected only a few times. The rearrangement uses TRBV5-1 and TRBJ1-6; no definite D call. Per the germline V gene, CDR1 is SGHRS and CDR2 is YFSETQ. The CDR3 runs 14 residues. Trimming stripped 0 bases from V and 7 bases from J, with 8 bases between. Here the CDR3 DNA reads TGCGCCAGCAGCTTGGCCACAGCGAATTCACCCCTCCACTTT. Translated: CASSLATANSPLHF.

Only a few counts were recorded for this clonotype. CDR3 DNA: TGTGCCAGCAGTTTGTCCCCTGAGACCCAGTACTTC. Residues: CASSLSPETQYF. This chain uses TRBV28 with TRBJ2-5; unclear D gene. The germline V and J ends were trimmed by 3 bases and 5 bases, with 7 bases remaining between them. The CDR3 is made up of 12 amino acids. CDR1 is MDHEN and CDR2 is SYDVKM in the germline V gene.

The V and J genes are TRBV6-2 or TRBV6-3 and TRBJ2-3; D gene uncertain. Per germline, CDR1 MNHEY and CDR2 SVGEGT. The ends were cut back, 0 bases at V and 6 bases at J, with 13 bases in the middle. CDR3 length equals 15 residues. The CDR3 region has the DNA TGTGCCAGCAGTTACTCGATAAAAGAACCGGATACGCAGTATTTT. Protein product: CASSYSIKEPDTQYF.

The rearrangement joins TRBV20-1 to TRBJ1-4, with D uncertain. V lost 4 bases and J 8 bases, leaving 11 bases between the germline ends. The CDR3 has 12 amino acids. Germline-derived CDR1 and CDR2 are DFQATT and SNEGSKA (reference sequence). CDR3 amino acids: CSAMGVEEKLFF. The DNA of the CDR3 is TGCAGTGCTATGGGCGTCGAGGAAAAACTGTTTTTT.

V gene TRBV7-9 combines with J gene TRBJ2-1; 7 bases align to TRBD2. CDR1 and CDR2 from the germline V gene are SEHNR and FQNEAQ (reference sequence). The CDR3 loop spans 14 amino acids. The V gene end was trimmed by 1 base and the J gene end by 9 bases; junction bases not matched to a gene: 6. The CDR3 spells CASSLGTSVSEQFF. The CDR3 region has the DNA TGTGCCAGCAGCTTAGGTACTAGCGTAAGTGAGCAGTTCTTC.

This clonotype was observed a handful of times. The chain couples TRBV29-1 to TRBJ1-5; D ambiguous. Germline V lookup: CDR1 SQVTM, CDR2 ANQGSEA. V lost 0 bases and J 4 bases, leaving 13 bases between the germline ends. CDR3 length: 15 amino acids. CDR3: CSVEDTLGGNQPQHF. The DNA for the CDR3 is TGCAGCGTTGAAGACACCTTAGGCGGGAATCAGCCCCAGCATTTT.

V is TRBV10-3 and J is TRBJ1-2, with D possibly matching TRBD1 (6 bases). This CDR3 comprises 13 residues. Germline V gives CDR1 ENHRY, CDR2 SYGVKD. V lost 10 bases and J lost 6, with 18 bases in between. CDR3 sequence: CATGSARGDGYTF. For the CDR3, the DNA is TGTGCCACCGGTAGCGCCAGGGGCGATGGCTACACCTTC.

This CDR3 is CASSLQGGRNTEAFF. The CDR3 DNA is TGTGCCAGCAGCCTGCAGGGTGGGAGGAACACTGAAGCTTTCTTT. The chain has TRBV7-8 and TRBJ1-1; TRBD1 might be the D (5 bases). Per the germline V gene, CDR1 is SGHVS and CDR2 is FQNEAQ. The CDR3 contains 15 residues. The V gene lost 5 bases and the J gene lost 1 base, with 14 bases spanning the gap.

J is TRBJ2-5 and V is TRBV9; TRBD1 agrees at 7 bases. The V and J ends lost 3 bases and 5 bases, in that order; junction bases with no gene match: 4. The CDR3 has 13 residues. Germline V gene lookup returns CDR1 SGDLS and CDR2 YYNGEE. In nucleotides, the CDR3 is TGTGCCAGCAGCGAGGACAGGCGCGAGACCCAGTACTTC. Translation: CASSEDRRETQYF.

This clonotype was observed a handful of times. The CDR3 reads CASSLDGTTGELFF. In DNA, the CDR3 is TGTGCCAGCAGCTTGGACGGTACCACCGGGGAGCTGTTTTTT. The chain carries TRBV11-3 and TRBJ2-2; no firm D call. Germline V gene lookup returns CDR1 SGHNT and CDR2 YENEEA. Trimming left V 3 bases short and J 4 bases short, with 9 bases between. This CDR3 has 14 amino acids.

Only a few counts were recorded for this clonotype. CDR3: CASSPASGDQPQHF. For the CDR3, the DNA is TGCGCCAGCAGCCCGGCCTCAGGGGACCAGCCCCAGCATTTT. This chain connects TRBV5-1 to TRBJ1-5; possible D gene TRBD1, 6 bases. The CDR3 has 14 residues. Trimming shortened V by 4 bases and J by 7 bases, and 15 bases separated the two germline ends. Germline V gives CDR1 SGHRS, CDR2 YFSETQ.

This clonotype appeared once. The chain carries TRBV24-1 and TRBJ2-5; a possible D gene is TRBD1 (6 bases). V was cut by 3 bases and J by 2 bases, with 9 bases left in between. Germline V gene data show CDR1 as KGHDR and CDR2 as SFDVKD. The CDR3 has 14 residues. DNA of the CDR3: TGTGCCACCAGTGATAATGGACAGCAAGAGACCCAGTACTTC. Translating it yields CATSDNGQQETQYF.